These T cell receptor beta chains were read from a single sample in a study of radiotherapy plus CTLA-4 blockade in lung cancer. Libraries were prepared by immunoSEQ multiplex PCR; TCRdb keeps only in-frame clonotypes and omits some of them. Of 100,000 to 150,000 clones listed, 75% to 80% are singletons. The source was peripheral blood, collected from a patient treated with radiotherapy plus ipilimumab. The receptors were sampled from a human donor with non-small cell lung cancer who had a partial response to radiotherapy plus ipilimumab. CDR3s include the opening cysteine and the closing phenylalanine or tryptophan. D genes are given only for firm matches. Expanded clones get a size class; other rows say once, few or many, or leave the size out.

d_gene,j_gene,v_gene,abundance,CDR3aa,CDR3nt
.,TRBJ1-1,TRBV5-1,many,CASSTPGARATEAFF,TGCGCCAGCAGCACCCCGGGAGCACGGGCCACTGAAGCTTTCTTT
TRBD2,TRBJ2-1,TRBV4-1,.,CASSQEKASPSGRRNEQFF,TGCGCCAGCAGCCAAGAAAAGGCCTCGCCTAGCGGGAGACGGAATGAGCAGTTCTTC
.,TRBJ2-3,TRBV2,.,CASDGVGGDTQYF,TGTGCCAGCGACGGGGTCGGTGGAGATACGCAGTATTTT
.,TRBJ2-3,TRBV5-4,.,CASSLGLEFANTQYF,TGTGCCAGCAGCTTGGGTCTAGAGTTTGCAAATACGCAGTATTTT
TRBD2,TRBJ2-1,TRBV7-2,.,CASSLVSGGNNEQFF,TGTGCCAGCAGCTTAGTTAGCGGGGGTAACAATGAGCAGTTCTTC
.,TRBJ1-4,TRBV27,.,CASAWSDSRGEKLFF,TGTGCCAGCGCCTGGTCGGACAGCCGTGGTGAAAAACTGTTTTTT
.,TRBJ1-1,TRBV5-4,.,CASSFGGRAEAFF,TGTGCCAGCAGCTTTGGCGGGCGGGCTGAAGCTTTCTTT
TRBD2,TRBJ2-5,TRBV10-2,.,CASSETSGQETQYF,TGCGCCAGCAGTGAAACTAGCGGACAAGAGACCCAGTACTTC
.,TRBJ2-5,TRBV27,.,CASSTIDRETQYF,TGTGCCAGCAGTACTATCGATCGGGAGACCCAGTACTTC
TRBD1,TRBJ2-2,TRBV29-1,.,CSTRTGDTGELFF,TGCAGCACGCGTACAGGGGACACCGGGGAGCTGTTTTTT
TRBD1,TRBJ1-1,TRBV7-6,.,CASSLGEQGAKYTEAFF,TGTGCCAGCAGCTTAGGGGAACAGGGGGCGAAGTACACTGAAGCTTTCTTT
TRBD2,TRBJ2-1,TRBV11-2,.,CASSLVLAGTSNEQFF,TGTGCCAGCAGCTTAGTACTAGCGGGGACCTCCAATGAGCAGTTCTTC
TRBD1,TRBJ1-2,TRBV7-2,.,CASSGGQRVDGYTF,TGTGCCAGCAGCGGGGGACAGAGGGTTGATGGCTACACCTTC
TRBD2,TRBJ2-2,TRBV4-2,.,CASSQEVAGDTGELFF,TGTGCCAGCAGCCAAGAGGTAGCGGGAGATACCGGGGAGCTGTTTTTT
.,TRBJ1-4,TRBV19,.,CASGGANEKLFF,TGTGCCTCTGGGGGGGCGAATGAAAAACTGTTTTTT
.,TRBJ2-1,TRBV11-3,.,CASSRTSTDHNEQFF,TGTGCCAGCAGCCGAACTAGTACGGACCACAATGAGCAGTTCTTC
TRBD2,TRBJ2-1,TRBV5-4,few,CASSRGSGVYNEQFF,TGTGCCAGCAGCCGAGGTAGCGGGGTCTACAATGAGCAGTTCTTC
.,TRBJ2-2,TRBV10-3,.,CAISEASRGRGTGELFF,TGTGCCATCAGTGAGGCGTCGCGGGGGCGAGGCACCGGGGAGCTGTTTTTT
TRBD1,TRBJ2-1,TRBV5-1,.,CASSLAAGGPDPYNEQFF,TGCGCCAGCAGCTTGGCCGCAGGGGGACCCGACCCATACAATGAGCAGTTCTTC
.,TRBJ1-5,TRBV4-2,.,CASSQGTARNQPQHF,TGTGCCAGCAGCCAAGGCACAGCCCGCAATCAGCCCCAGCATTTT
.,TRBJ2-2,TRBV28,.,CATRGQLNTGELFF,TGTGCCACCCGCGGACAGTTGAACACCGGGGAGCTGTTTTTT
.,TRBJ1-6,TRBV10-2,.,CASKSYNSPLHF,TGCGCCAGCAAATCTTATAATTCACCCCTCCACTTT
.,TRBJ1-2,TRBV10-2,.,CASSAYEGSIYGYTF,TGCGCCAGCAGTGCGTATGAGGGTTCCATTTATGGCTACACCTTC
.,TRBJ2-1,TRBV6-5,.,CAISKGDRGRDEQFF,TGTGCCATCAGTAAGGGGGACCGGGGGAGGGATGAGCAGTTCTTC
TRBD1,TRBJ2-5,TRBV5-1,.,CASSLGEGARSETQYF,TGCGCCAGCAGCTTGGGAGAGGGGGCGCGAAGTGAGACCCAGTACTTC
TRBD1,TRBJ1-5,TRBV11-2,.,CASSPRTGFGNQPQHF,TGTGCCAGCAGCCCCCGGACAGGGTTTGGGAATCAGCCCCAGCATTTT
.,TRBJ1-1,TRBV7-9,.,CASSLVTGNTEAFF,TGTGCCAGCAGCTTAGTGACAGGGAACACTGAAGCTTTCTTT
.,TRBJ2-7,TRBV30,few,CAWSRGRTDEQYF,TGTGCCTGGAGTCGGGGGAGGACCGACGAGCAGTACTTC
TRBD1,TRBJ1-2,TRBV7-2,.,CASSLGRDRVSGYTF,TGTGCCAGCAGCTTAGGGCGGGACAGGGTAAGCGGCTACACCTTC
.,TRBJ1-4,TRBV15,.,CATSRTDINEKLFF,TGTGCCACCAGCAGGACAGACATTAATGAAAAACTGTTTTTT
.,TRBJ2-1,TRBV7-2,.,CASSLGGWNEQFF,TGTGCCAGCAGCTTAGGCGGGTGGAATGAGCAGTTCTTC
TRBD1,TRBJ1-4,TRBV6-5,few,CASSETGGREKLFF,TGTGCCAGCAGTGAGACAGGGGGACGTGAAAAACTGTTTTTT
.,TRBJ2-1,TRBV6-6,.,CASSYSTGEQFF,TGTGCCAGCAGTTACTCTACGGGGGAACAGTTCTTC
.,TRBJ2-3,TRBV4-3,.,CASSDQGKGDTQYF,TGCGCCAGCAGCGACCAGGGAAAGGGAGATACGCAGTATTTT